This T cell receptor (beta chain) emerged from a study of beta chain features in type 1 diabetes. Overall study context: Summed over all samples, the examined sorted cells came to 85 million to 140 million. Study-wide points: A potential PCR bias toward shorter templates would be equal in patient and control samples. Among patients with Type 1 diabetes, TCRB CDR3s were moderately but significantly shorter in every one of the four CD4+ subsets.

Expressed TCRB transcripts were sequenced because the entire RNA isolate underwent reverse transcription. Naive, central memory and regulatory T cell samples came to a mean of approximately 3.57 million reads. Method: immunoSEQ multiplex PCR; TCRdb's copy keeps in-frame clones and lacks some. The top ten hold 0.5% of the sample, which has 150,000 to 190,000 clones, 10% seen once. At least ten counts were recorded for this clone. Its antigen is undetermined. V lost 1 base and J lost 2; bases outside the gene matches: 6. Per the germline V gene, CDR1 is SEHNR and CDR2 is FQNEAQ (reference sequence). The CDR3 sequence is 19 residues long.

The source of this sequence is a man aged 25 to 45 with type 1 diabetes. Material for sequencing was central memory CD4+ T cells from blood. The chain carries TRBV7-9 and TRBJ2-6; TRBD2 aligns across 12 bases. This chain's CDR3 is CASSLGTSGTITGANVLTF. For the CDR3, the DNA is TGTGCCAGCAGCTTAGGGACTAGCGGGACAATAACTGGGGCCAACGTCCTGACTTTC.